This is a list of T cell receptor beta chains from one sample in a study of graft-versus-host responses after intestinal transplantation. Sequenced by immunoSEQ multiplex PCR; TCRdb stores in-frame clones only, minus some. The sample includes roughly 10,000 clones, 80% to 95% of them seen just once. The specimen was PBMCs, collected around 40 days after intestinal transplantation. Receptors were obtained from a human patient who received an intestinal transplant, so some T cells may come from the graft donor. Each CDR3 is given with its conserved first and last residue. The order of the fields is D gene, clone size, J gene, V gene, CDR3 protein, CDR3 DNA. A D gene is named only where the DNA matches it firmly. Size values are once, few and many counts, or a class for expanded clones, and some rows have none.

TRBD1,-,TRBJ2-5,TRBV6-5,CASRPRDRGWETQYF,TGTGCCAGCAGACCCCGCGACAGGGGATGGGAGACCCAGTACTTC
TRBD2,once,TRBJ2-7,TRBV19,CASRRTSASYEQYF,TGTGCCAGCAGGAGGACTAGCGCGTCCTACGAGCAGTACTTC
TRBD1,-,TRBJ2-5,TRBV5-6,CASSRTGRETQYF,TGTGCCAGCAGCCGGACAGGGCGGGAGACCCAGTACTTC
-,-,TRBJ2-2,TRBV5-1,CASSYTAGYSGELFF,TGCGCCAGCAGTTATACAGCGGGCTATTCCGGGGAGCTGTTTTTT
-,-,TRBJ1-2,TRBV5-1,CASSRWMEKPFSDGYTF,TGCGCCAGCAGCCGTTGGATGGAGAAGCCTTTTAGCGATGGCTACACCTTC
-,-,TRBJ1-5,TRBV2,CASSSNRVRQPQHF,TGTGCCAGCAGTTCGAATAGGGTCCGCCAGCCCCAGCATTTT
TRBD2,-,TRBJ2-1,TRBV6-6,CASSYVAGSNNEQFF,TGTGCCAGCAGTTACGTAGCGGGGAGCAACAATGAGCAGTTCTTC
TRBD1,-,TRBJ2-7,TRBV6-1,CASSPDRGQRYEQYF,TGTGCCAGCAGTCCGGACAGGGGGCAACGCTACGAGCAGTACTTC
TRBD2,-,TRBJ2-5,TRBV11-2,CASSSGGSQQETQYF,TGTGCCAGCAGCTCCGGGGGGTCACAGCAAGAGACCCAGTACTTC
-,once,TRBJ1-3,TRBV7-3,CASSDIEIGAGGNTIYF,TGTGCCAGCAGCGACATAGAAATAGGGGCGGGTGGAAACACCATATATTTT
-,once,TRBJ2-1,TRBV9,CASSVGPVNEQFF,TGTGCCAGCAGCGTAGGCCCAGTCAATGAGCAGTTCTTC
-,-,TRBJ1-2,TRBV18,CASSPGLVRGDGGYTF,TGTGCCAGCTCACCAGGGTTAGTGCGGGGTGATGGTGGCTACACCTTC
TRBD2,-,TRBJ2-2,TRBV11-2,CASSLELAGAWGELFF,TGTGCCAGCAGCTTAGAGTTAGCGGGGGCCTGGGGGGAGCTGTTTTTT
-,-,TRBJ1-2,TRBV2,CASPVRGGDGYTF,TGTGCCAGCCCCGTTCGCGGGGGCGATGGCTACACCTTC
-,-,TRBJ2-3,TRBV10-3,CATLAVEGDTQYF,TGTGCCACCCTGGCAGTAGAAGGAGATACGCAGTATTTT
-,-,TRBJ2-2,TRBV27,CASSSLRGNTGELFF,TGTGCCAGCAGTAGTCTGCGGGGTAACACCGGGGAGCTGTTTTTT
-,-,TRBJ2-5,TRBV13,CASSTATTGQETQYF,TGTGCCAGCAGCACAGCTACGACAGGCCAAGAGACCCAGTACTTC
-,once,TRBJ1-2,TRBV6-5,CASRTGGYGYTF,TGTGCCAGCAGAACGGGGGGTTATGGCTACACCTTC
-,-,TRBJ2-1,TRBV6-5,CASSYSGRVDEQFF,TGTGCCAGCAGTTACTCAGGACGTGTCGATGAGCAGTTCTTC
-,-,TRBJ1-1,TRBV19,CASSIGHFNTEAFF,TGTGCCAGTAGTATTGGCCACTTCAACACTGAAGCTTTCTTT
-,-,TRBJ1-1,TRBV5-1,CASRFSGGNTEAFF,TGCGCCAGCAGGTTCTCTGGGGGGAACACTGAAGCTTTCTTT
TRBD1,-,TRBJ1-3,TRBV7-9,CASSEQGTASGNTIYF,TGTGCCAGCAGCGAGCAGGGGACAGCATCTGGAAACACCATATATTTT
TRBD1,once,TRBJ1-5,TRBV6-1,CASRLDRGFNQPQHF,TGTGCCAGCAGGCTGGACAGGGGTTTTAATCAGCCCCAGCATTTT
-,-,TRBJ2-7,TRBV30,CAWSVGGDEQYF,TGTGCCTGGAGTGTAGGGGGGGACGAGCAGTACTTC
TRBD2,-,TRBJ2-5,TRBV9,CASSPTTSIETQYF,TGTGCCAGCAGCCCGACGACTAGCATAGAGACCCAGTACTTC
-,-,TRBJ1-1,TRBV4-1,CASSRIRADEAFF,TGCGCCAGCAGCCGAATAAGGGCAGATGAAGCTTTCTTT
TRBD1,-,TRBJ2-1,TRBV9,CASSVQGDSYNEQFF,TGTGCCAGCAGCGTACAGGGGGATTCCTACAATGAGCAGTTCTTC
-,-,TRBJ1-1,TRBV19,CASRTPGGPNTEAFF,TGTGCCAGTAGAACGCCCGGGGGCCCGAACACTGAAGCTTTCTTT
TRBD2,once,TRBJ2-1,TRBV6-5,CASSYPSGGAYEQFF,TGTGCCAGCAGTTACCCTAGCGGGGGGGCGTATGAGCAGTTCTTC
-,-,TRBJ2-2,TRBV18,CASSPPRTVTGELFF,TGTGCCAGCTCACCACCCCGGACCGTCACCGGGGAGCTGTTTTTT
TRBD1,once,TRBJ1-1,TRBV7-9,CASSDIMGTDEAFF,TGTGCCAGCAGCGATATCATGGGGACAGATGAAGCTTTCTTT
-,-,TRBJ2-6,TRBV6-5,CASKVGGGGANVLTF,TGTGCCAGCAAGGTCGGAGGTGGAGGGGCCAACGTCCTGACTTTC
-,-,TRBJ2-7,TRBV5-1,CASNPTGTASYEQYF,TGCGCCAGTAACCCGACCGGGACGGCATCCTACGAGCAGTACTTC
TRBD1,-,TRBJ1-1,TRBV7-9,CASSLSRPMGTGEKAFF,TGTGCCAGCAGCTTAAGTCGGCCTATGGGGACAGGGGAAAAAGCTTTCTTT
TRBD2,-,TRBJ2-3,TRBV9,CASSRSGRGPPPNTQYF,TGTGCCAGCAGTAGGAGTGGGAGGGGCCCTCCACCAAATACGCAGTATTTT
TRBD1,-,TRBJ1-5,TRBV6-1,CASSETGNQPQHF,TGTGCCAGCAGTGAGACAGGGAATCAGCCCCAGCATTTT